The T cell receptor (beta chain) described here comes from a study of cytomegalovirus exposure and HLA in healthy donors. On this clone itself: Its target is unknown.

60 Vbeta and 13 Jbeta primers were used in PCR. Clones were read by immunoSEQ multiplex PCR, and TCRdb kept only the in-frame ones, dropping some. This repertoire shows 130,000 to 150,000 clones, 75% to 90% found once; its top ten account for around 4.4%. General study points: Highly shared sequence variants in one cluster were likely a sequencing artifact. The productive fraction for most TCR beta V segments was about 87% or about 30% in an earlier analysis. Across donors, most TCRs were seen rarely, yet some public ones were widespread.

Input material: PBMCs. The TCR comes from a man between 40 and 49 years old in good health and CMV-seronegative.

The CDR3 here is CASSMGTGVETQYF. As DNA, the CDR3 is TGTGCCAGCAGCATGGGGACAGGGGTTGAGACCCAGTACTTC. The V gene is TRBV7-8, the J gene TRBJ2-5; 10 bases line up with TRBD1. The ends lost 5 bases at V and 5 bases at J; junction bases unmatched: 5. CDR1 is SGHVS and CDR2 is FQNEAQ in the germline V gene. The CDR3 has 14 amino acids.